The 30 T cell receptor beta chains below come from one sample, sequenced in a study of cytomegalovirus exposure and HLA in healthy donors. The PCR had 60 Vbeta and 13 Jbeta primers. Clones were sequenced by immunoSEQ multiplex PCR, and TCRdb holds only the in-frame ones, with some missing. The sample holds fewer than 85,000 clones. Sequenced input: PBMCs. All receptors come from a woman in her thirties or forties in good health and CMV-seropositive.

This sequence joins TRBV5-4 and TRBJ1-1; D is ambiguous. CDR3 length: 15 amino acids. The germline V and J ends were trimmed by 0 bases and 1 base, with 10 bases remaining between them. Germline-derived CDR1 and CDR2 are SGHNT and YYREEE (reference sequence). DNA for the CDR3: TGTGCCAGCAGCTTGGGAACAGAAGAGAACACTGAAGCTTTCTTT. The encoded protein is CASSLGTEENTEAFF.

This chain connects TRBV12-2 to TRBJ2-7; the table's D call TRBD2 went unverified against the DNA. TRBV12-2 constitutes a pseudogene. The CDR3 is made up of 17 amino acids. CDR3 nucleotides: TGTGCAAGTCGCTCTAGGGGACTAGCCCAGGGCTGGGGCGAGCAGTACTTC. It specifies CASRSRGLAQGWGEQYF.

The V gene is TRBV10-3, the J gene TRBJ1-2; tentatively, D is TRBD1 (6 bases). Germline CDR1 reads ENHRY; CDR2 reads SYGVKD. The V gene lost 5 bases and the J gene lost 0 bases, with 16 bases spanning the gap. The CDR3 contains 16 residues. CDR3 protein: CAISLTGGLSNYGYTF. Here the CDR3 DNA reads TGTGCCATCAGTTTAACGGGGGGCCTTTCTAACTATGGCTACACCTTC.

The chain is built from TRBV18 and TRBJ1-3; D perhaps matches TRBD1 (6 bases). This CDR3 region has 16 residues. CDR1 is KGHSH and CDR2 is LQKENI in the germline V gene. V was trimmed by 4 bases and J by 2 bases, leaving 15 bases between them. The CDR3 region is CASSLGQLRPGNTIYF. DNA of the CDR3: TGTGCCAGCTCACTTGGACAGCTTCGGCCTGGAAACACCATATATTTT.

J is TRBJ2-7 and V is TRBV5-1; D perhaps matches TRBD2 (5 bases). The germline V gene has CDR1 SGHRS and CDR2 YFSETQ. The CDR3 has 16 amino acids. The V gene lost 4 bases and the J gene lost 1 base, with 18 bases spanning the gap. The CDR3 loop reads CASSPSRGRKSYEQYF. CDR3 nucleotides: TGCGCCAGCAGCCCTTCTCGGGGTCGCAAGTCCTACGAGCAGTACTTC.

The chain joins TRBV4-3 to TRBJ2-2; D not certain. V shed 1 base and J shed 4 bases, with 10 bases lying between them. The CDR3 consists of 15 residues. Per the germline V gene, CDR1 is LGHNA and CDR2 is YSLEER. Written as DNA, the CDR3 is TGCGCCAGCAGCCAAGTCGGTCCAGGCACCGGGGAGCTGTTTTTT. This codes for CASSQVGPGTGELFF.

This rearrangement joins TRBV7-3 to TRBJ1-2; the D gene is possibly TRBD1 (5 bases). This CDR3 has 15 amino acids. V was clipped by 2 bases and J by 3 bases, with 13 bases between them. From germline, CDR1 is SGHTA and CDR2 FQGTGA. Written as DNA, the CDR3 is TGTGCCAGCAGCTTAGGGGCAGTCCCCGACTATGGCTACACCTTC. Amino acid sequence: CASSLGAVPDYGYTF.

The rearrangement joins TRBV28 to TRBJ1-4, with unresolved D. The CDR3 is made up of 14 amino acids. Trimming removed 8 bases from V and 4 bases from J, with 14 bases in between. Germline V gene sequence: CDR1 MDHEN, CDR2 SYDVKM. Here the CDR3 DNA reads TGTGCCAGCGCGAAAGGACTGTTTAATGAAAAACTGTTTTTT. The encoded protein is CASAKGLFNEKLFF.

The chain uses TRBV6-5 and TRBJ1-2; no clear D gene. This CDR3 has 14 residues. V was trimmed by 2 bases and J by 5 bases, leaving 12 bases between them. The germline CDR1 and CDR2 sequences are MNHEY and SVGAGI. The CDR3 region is CASSYRGIGYGYTF. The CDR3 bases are TGTGCCAGCAGTTACCGGGGAATCGGGTATGGCTACACCTTC.

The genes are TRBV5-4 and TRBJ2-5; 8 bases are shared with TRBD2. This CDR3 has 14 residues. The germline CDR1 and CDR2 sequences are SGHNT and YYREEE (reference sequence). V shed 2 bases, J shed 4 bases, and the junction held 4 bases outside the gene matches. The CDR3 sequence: CASSLAGAVETQYF. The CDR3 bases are TGTGCCAGCAGCTTAGCGGGAGCGGTAGAGACCCAGTACTTC.

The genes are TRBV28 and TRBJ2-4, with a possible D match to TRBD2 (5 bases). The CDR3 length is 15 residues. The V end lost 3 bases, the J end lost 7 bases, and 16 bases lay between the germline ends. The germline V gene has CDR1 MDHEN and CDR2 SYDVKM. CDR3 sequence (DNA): TGTGCCAGCAGTTTCAAATGGCGGCGCGGGAACATTCAGTACTTC. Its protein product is CASSFKWRRGNIQYF.

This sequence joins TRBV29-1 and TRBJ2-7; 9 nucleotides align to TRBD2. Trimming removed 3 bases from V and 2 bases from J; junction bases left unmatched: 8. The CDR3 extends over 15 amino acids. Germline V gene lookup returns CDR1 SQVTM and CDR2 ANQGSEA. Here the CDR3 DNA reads TGCAGCGTTGATGAGGGAGCGGGAGGAACCTACGAGCAGTACTTC. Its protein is CSVDEGAGGTYEQYF.

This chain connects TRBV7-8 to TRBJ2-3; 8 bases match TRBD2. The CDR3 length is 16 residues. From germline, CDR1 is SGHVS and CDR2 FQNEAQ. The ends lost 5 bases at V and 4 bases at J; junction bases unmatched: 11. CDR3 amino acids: CASSLEGGGHPDTQYF. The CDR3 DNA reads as TGTGCCAGCAGCCTAGAGGGCGGGGGGCACCCAGATACGCAGTATTTT.

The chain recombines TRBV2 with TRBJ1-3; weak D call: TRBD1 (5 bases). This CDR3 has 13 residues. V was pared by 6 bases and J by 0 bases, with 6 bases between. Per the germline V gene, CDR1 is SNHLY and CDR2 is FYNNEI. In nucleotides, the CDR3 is TGTGCCAGCAGCAGGGTCTCTGGAAACACCATATATTTT. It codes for CASSRVSGNTIYF.

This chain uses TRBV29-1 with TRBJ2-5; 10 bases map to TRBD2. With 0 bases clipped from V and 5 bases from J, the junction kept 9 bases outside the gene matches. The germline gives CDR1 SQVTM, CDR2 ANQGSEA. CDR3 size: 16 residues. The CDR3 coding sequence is TGCAGCGTTGAAGATGGACCACTAGCGGGGACGGAGACCCAGTACTTC. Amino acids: CSVEDGPLAGTETQYF.

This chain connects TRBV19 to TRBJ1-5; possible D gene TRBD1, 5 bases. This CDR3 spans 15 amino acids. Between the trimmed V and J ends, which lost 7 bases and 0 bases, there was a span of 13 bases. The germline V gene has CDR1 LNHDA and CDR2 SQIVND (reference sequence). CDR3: CASTVRQNSNQPQHF. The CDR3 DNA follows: TGTGCCAGTACCGTAAGACAGAATAGCAATCAGCCCCAGCATTTT.

The CDR3 region has the DNA TGTGCCAGCAGCCCGGGACAGGGTTGGGGCAATCAGCCCCAGCATTTT. As protein: CASSPGQGWGNQPQHF. The rearrangement uses TRBV5-5 and TRBJ1-5, with 9 bases identical to TRBD1. V shed 4 bases, J shed 2 bases, and the junction held 7 bases outside the gene matches. From germline, CDR1 is SGHKS and CDR2 YYEKEE (reference sequence). The CDR3 runs to 16 residues.

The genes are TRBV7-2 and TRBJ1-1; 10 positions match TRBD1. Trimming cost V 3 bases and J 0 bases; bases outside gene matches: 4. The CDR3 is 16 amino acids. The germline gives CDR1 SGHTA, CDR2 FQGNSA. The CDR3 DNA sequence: TGTGCCAGCAGCTTTAGACAGGGGGCTCTGAACACTGAAGCTTTCTTT. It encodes CASSFRQGALNTEAFF.

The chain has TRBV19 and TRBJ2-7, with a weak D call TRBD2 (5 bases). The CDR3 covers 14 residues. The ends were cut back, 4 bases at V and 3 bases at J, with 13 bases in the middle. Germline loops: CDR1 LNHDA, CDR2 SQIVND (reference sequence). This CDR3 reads CASSKAALHYEQYF. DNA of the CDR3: TGTGCCAGTAGTAAAGCGGCTTTACACTACGAGCAGTACTTC. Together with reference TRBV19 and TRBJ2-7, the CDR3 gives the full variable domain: DGGITQSPKYLFRKEGQNVTLSCEQNLNHDAMYWYRQDPGQGLRLIYYSQIVNDFQKGDIAEGYSVSREKKESFPLTVTSAQKNPTAFYLCASSKAALHYEQYFGPGTRLTVT.

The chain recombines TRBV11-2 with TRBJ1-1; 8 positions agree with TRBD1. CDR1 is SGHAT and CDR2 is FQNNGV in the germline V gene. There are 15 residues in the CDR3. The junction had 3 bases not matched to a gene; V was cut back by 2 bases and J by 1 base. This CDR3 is CASSLQGAKNTEAFF. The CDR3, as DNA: TGTGCCAGCAGCTTACAGGGGGCTAAGAACACTGAAGCTTTCTTT.

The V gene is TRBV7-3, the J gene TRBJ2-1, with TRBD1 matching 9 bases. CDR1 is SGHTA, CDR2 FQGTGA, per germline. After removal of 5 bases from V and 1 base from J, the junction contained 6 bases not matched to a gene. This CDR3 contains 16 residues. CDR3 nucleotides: TGTGCCAGCAGCAGATCCGGGACAGGGTCCTACAATGAGCAGTTCTTC. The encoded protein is CASSRSGTGSYNEQFF.

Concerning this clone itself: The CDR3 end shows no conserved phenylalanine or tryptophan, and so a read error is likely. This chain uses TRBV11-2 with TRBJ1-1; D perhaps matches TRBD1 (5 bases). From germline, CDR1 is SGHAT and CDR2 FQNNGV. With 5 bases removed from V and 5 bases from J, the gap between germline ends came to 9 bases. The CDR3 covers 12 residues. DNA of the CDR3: TGTGCCAGCAGCCCGGGGGGGACTGAAGCTTTCCTT. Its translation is CASSPGGTEAFL.

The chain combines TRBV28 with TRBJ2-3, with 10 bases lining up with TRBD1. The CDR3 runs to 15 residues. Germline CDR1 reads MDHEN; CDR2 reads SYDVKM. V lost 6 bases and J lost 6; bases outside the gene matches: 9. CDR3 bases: TGTGCCAGCAGCCGTTCGACAGGGGGCGCTGATACGCAGTATTTT. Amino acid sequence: CASSRSTGGADTQYF.

Here the CDR3 reads CSVEVQDSPVNEQFF. DNA for the CDR3: TGCAGCGTTGAAGTTCAGGACAGCCCCGTAAATGAGCAGTTCTTC. The V and J genes are TRBV29-1 and TRBJ2-1; weak D call: TRBD1 (6 bases). Germline V CDR1 and CDR2: SQVTM, ANQGSEA. The CDR3 totals 15 residues. Trimming shortened V by 1 base and J by 7 bases, and 17 bases separated the two germline ends.

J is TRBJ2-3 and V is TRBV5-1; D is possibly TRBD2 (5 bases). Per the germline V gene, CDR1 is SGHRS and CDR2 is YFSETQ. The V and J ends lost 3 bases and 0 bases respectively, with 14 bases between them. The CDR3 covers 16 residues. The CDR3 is CASSWTAGTSTDTQYF. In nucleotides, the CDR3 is TGCGCCAGCAGCTGGACCGCGGGTACTAGCACAGATACGCAGTATTTT.

The CDR3 DNA follows: TGCGCCAGCAGCTTGGGGGTAACGGACGAGGGGGAGCAGTACTTC. Its translation: CASSLGVTDEGEQYF. The gene calls are TRBV5-1 and TRBJ2-5; maybe TRBD1 (6 bases). V was trimmed by 0 bases and J by 11 bases, leaving 20 bases between them. CDR1 is SGHRS, CDR2 YFSETQ, per germline. The CDR3 has 15 amino acids.

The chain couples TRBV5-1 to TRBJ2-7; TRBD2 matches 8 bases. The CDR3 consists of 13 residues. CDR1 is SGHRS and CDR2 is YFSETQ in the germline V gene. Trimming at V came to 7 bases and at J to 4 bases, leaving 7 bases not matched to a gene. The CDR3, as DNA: TGCGCCAGCTTCCAAGCTAGCGGGTACGAGCAGTACTTC. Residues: CASFQASGYEQYF.

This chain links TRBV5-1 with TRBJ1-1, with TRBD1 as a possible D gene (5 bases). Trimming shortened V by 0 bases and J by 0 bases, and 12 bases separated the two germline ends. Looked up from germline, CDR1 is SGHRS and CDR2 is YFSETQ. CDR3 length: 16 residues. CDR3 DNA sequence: TGCGCCAGCAGCTTGGATAACAGGACAATGAACACTGAAGCTTTCTTT. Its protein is CASSLDNRTMNTEAFF. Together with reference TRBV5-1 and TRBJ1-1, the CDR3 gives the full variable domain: KAGVTQTPRYLIKTRGQQVTLSCSPISGHRSVSWYQQTPGQGLQFLFEYFSETQRNKGNFPGRFSGRQFSNSRSEMNVSTLELGDSALYLCASSLDNRTMNTEAFFGQGTRLTVV.

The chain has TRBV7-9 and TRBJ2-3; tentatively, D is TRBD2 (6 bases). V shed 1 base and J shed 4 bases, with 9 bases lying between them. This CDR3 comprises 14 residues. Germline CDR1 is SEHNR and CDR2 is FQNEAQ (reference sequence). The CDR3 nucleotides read TGTGCCAGCAGCTTAGGTGGCGGGGCAGATACGCAGTATTTT. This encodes CASSLGGGADTQYF.

The CDR3 spells CASSQEDIRSYQETQYF. In DNA, the CDR3 is TGTGCCAGCAGCCAAGAAGATATCAGGTCCTACCAAGAGACCCAGTACTTC. The J gene is TRBJ2-5, the V gene TRBV14; D call uncertain. Trimming pared 0 bases from V and 0 bases from J, leaving 14 bases between. The CDR3 consists of 17 residues. Germline V gene data show CDR1 as SGHDN and CDR2 as FVKESK.